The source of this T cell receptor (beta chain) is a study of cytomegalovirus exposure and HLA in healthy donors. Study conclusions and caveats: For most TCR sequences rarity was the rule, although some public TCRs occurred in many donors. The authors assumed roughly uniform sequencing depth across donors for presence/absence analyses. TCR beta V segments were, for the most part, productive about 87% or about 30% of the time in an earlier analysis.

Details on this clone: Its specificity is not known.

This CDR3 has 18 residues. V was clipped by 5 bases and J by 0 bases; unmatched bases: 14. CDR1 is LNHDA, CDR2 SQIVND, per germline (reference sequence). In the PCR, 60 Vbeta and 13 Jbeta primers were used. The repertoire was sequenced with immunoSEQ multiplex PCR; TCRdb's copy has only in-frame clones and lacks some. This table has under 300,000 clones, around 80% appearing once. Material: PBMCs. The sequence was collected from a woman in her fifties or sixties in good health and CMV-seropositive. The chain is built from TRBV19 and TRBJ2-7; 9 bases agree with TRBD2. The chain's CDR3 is CASSPREGTSALSYEQYF. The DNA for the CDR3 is TGTGCCAGTAGTCCGCGGGAGGGGACATCCGCCCTCTCCTACGAGCAGTACTTC.